The following is a T cell receptor beta chain sequence with its context. This sample is part of a study of Ad26.COV2.S vaccination and SARS-CoV-2 variants. Treatment given: around 19 received Ad26.COV2.S at low or high dose, single or two shots; roughly 5 received placebo; per-sample allocation not given. Collection of the samples took place on day 63 after the first injection of vaccine or placebo. Clones were sequenced by immunoSEQ multiplex PCR, and TCRdb holds only the in-frame ones, with some missing. The sample lists some 390,000 clones; about 88% were seen once. The receptor was isolated from a person between 18 and 59 years old who received the Ad26.COV2.S COVID-19 vaccine or a placebo. This sample comprised peripheral blood, obtained in a trial of Ad26.COV2.S vaccine versus placebo.

The CDR3 DNA is TGTGCCTGGAGTCCTACCGGGACCTTGGGAACCGGGGAGCTGTTTTTT. It translates to CAWSPTGTLGTGELFF. V and J are TRBV30 and TRBJ2-2; D is possibly TRBD1 or TRBD2 (5 bases each). Between the trimmed V and J ends, which lost 2 bases and 5 bases, there was a span of 18 bases. This CDR3 has 16 amino acids. Germline V CDR1 and CDR2: GTSNPN, SVGIG (reference sequence). Full variable domain (rest looked up from reference TRBV30 and TRBJ2-2): SQTIHQWPATLVQPVGSPLSLECTVEGTSNPNLYWYRQAAGRGLQLLFYSVGIGQISSEVPQNLSASRPQDRQFILSSKKLLLSDSGFYLCAWSPTGTLGTGELFFGEGSRLTVL.